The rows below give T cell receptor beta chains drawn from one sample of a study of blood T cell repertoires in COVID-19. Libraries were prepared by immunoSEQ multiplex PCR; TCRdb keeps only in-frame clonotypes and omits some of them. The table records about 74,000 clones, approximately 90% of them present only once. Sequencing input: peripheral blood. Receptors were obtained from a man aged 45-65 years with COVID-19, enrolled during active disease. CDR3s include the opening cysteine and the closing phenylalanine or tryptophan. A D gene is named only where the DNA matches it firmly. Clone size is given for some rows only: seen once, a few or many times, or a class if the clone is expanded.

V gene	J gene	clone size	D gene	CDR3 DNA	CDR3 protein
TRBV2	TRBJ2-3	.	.	TGTGCCAGCAAACCCCGGCTAGCACTAGATACGCAGTATTTT	CASKPRLALDTQYF
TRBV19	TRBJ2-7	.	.	TGTGCCAGTAGTATAGCAGGGGAGGGCTACGAGCAGTACTTC	CASSIAGEGYEQYF
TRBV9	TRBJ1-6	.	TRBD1	TGTGCCAGCTCGGGTGGGACAGGGGCTTCACCCCTCCACTTT	CASSGGTGASPLHF
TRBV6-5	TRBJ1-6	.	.	TGTGCCAGCGGAGACTCCTATAATTCACCCCTCCACTTT	CASGDSYNSPLHF
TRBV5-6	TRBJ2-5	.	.	TGTGCCAGCAGCCTCCAGGGAATCGGGTTCGGAGAGACCCAGTACTTC	CASSLQGIGFGETQYF
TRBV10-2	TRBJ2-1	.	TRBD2	TGCGCCAGCAGGAAGACTAGCTATGAGCAGTTCTTC	CASRKTSYEQFF
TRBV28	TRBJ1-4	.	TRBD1	TGTGCCAGCAGCCTTTACGGGACAGGCACAGAAAAACTGTTTTTT	CASSLYGTGTEKLFF
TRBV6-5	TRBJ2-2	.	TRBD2	TGTGCCAGCACCGCTCTAGCGGGAGGGACCGGGGAGCTGTTTTTT	CASTALAGGTGELFF
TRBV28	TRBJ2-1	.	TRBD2	TGTGCCAGCAGTCCCTTGGCGGGAGGTCTTGGGAATGAGCAGTTCTTC	CASSPLAGGLGNEQFF
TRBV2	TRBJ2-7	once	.	TGTGCCAGCAGTTTAAGTTCGGGGTCCGGTTCCCGATACGAGCAGTACTTC	CASSLSSGSGSRYEQYF
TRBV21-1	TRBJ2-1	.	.	TGTGCCAGCAGCAAAGTGGGACTCAATGAGCAGTTCTTC	CASSKVGLNEQFF
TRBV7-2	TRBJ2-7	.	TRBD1	TGTGCCAGCAGCTCGGGACAGGGGGGTCTCGAGCAGTACTTC	CASSSGQGGLEQYF
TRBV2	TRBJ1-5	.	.	TGTGCCAGCAGTTCCGGGAGTGGCAATCAGCCCCAGCATTTT	CASSSGSGNQPQHF
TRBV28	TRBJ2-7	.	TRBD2	TGTGCCAGCAGTTCAAGGACTAGCGGGAATTTTTACGAGCAGTACTTC	CASSSRTSGNFYEQYF
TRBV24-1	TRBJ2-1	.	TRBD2	TGTGCCACCAGTGATTTGCGCGGGGGGGAAGGGCATGAGCAGTTCTTC	CATSDLRGGEGHEQFF
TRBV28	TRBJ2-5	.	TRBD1	TGTGCCAGCAGAGGATCGGGACAGGGTGTCCAAGAGACCCAGTACTTC	CASRGSGQGVQETQYF
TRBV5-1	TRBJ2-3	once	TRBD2	TGCGCCAGCAGCTTGGGGACTAGCTTGACAGATACGCAGTATTTT	CASSLGTSLTDTQYF
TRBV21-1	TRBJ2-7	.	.	TGTGCCAGCAGCATAACAGTGCCCTTATCCTACGAGCAGTACTTC	CASSITVPLSYEQYF
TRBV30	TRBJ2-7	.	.	TGTGCCTGGAGTCGACTCTACGAGCAGTACTTC	CAWSRLYEQYF
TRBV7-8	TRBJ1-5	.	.	TGTGCCAGCAGCTTAGATGGGGGGGGACAGCCCCAGCATTTT	CASSLDGGGQPQHF
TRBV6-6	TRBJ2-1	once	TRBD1	TGTGCCAGCAGTTCCGGGACAGACGTAATTGGCAATGAGCAGTTCTTC	CASSSGTDVIGNEQFF
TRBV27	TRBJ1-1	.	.	TGTGCCAGCAGTTTATATCCAGGGATGAACACTGAAGCTTTCTTT	CASSLYPGMNTEAFF
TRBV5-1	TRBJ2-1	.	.	TGCGCCAGCAGCTTGCAGGGGCTAGGTGCCGTGATTGATGAGCAGTTCTTC	CASSLQGLGAVIDEQFF
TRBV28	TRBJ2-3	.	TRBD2	TGTGCCAGCAGTCTAGCGGGAGGAACAGATACGCAGTATTTT	CASSLAGGTDTQYF
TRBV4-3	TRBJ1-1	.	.	TGCGCCAGCAGCCAGCGGGTGCTTGCGAACACTGAAGCTTTCTTT	CASSQRVLANTEAFF
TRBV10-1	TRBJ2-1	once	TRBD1	TGCGCCAGCAGTGAGTCTTCCTCCGGGACAGGGAGCTCCTACAATGAGCAGTTCTTC	CASSESSSGTGSSYNEQFF
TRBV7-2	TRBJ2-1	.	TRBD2	TGTGCCAGCAGCCCCTCAGCGGGGGCTTCTTTGGAGCAGTTCTTC	CASSPSAGASLEQFF
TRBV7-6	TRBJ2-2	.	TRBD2	TGTGCCAGCAGCTCCGGGACTAGCGGGATTGAGGAGCTGTTTTTT	CASSSGTSGIEELFF
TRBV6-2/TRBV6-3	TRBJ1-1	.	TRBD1	TGTGCCAGCAGTTACCTCAGGGGGCATACTATGAACACTGAAGCTTTCTTT	CASSYLRGHTMNTEAFF
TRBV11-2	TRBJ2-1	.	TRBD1	TGTGCCAGCAGCTGGGACAGGGACAATGAGCAGTTCTTC	CASSWDRDNEQFF
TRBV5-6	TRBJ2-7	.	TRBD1	TGTGCCAGCAGCCAGACAGGGGGCGCGTACGAGCAGTACTTC	CASSQTGGAYEQYF
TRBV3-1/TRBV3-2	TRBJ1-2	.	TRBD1	TGTGCCAGCAGCCCCCCACGAGAACAGGGGCGCTATGGCTACACCTTC	CASSPPREQGRYGYTF
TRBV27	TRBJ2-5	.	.	TGTGCCAGCAGTTTCCGCGGGACGGGACAAGAGACCCAGTACTTC	CASSFRGTGQETQYF
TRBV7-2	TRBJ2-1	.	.	TGTGCCAGCAGCTTTCTCCACCACAGGGAAAATGAGCAGTTCTTC	CASSFLHHRENEQFF
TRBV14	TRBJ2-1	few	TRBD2	TGTGCCAGCAGCCAAGATCTAGCGGGGTCCTACAATGAGCAGTTCTTC	CASSQDLAGSYNEQFF
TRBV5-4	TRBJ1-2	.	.	TGTGCCAGCAGCTCCCCTAAGGAGGGTGCTAACTATGGCTACACCTTC	CASSSPKEGANYGYTF
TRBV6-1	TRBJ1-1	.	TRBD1	TGTGCCAGCAGTGAAGGGACAGGGAACACTGAAGCTTTCTTT	CASSEGTGNTEAFF
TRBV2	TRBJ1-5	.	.	TGTGCCAGCAGTGAGATCGGGGGGGCCCGAAGTCAGCCCCAGCATTTT	CASSEIGGARSQPQHF
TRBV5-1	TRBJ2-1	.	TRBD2	TGCGCCAGCAGCTACGGACTAGCGGGAGGCAATGAGCAGTTCTTC	CASSYGLAGGNEQFF
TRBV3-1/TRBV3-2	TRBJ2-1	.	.	TGTGCCAGCAGCCAAGATGCGGGTCTGAATGAGCAGTTCTTC	CASSQDAGLNEQFF
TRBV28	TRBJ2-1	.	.	TGTGCCAGCAGCTACACAGGGAGCTGGTCCTACAATGAGCAGTTCTTC	CASSYTGSWSYNEQFF
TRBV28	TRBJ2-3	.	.	TGTGCCAGCAGTTTAATCGTGTTAGATACGCAGTATTTT	CASSLIVLDTQYF
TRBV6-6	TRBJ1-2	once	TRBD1	TGTGCCAGCAGCAGTGACAGGGTTTATGGCTACACCTTC	CASSSDRVYGYTF
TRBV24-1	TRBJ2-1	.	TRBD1	TGTGCCACCAGTGATTGGGGCCAGGGGGCGCGTGTTGAGCAGTTCTTC	CATSDWGQGARVEQFF
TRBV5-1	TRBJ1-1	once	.	TGCGCCAGCAGCAGGGGGAACACTGAAGCTTTCTTT	CASSRGNTEAFF
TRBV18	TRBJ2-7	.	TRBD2	TGTGCCAGCTCACCCCTTAGCGGGTACGAGCAGTACTTC	CASSPLSGYEQYF
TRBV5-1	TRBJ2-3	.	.	TGCGCCAGCAGCTCACCAGGGAGCACAGATACGCAGTATTTT	CASSSPGSTDTQYF
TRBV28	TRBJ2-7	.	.	TGTGCCAGCAGTTTTTTTAGTTCGGGCGAGCAGTACTTC	CASSFFSSGEQYF